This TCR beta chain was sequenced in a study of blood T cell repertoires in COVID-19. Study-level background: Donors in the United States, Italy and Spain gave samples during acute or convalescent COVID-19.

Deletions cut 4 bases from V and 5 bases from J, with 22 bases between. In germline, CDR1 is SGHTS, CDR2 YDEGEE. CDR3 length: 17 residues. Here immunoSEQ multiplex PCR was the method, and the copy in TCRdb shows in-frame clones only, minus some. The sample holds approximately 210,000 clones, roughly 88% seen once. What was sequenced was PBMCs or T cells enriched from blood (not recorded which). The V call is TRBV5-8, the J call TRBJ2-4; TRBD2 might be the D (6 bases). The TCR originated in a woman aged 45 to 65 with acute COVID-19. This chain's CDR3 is CASSLEGLWRRENIQYF. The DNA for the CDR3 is TGTGCCAGCAGCCTGGAGGGGCTCTGGCGGCGCGAAAACATTCAGTACTTC.